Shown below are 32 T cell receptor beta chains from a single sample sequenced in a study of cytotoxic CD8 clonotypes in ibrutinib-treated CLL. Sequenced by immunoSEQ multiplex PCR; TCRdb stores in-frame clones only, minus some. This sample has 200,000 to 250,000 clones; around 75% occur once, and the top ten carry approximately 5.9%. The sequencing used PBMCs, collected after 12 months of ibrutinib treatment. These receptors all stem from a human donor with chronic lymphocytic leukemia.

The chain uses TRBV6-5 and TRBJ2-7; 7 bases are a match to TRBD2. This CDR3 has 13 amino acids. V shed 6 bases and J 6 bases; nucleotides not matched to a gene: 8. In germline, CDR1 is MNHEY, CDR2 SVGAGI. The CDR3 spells CASRTGLVSEQYF. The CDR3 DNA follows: TGTGCCAGCAGAACCGGACTAGTGAGCGAGCAGTACTTC.

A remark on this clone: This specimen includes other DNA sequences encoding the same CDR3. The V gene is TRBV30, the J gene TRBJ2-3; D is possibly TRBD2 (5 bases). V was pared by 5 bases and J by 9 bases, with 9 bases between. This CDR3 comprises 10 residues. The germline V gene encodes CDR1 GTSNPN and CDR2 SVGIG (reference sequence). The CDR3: CAWGLDTQYF. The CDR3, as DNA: TGTGCCTGGGGACTTGACACGCAGTATTTT.

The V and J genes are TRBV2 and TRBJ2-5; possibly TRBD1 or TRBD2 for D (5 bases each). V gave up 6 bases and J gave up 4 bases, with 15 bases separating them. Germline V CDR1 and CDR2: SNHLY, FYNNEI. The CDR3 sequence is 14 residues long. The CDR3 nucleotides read TGTGCCAGCAGCCGGGGCGCGGTTGGAGAGACCCAGTACTTC. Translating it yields CASSRGAVGETQYF. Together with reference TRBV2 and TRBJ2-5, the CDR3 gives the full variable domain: EPEVTQTPSHQVTQMGQEVILRCVPISNHLYFYWYRQILGQKVEFLVSFYNNEISEKSEIFDDQFSVERPDGSNFTLKIRSTKLEDSAMYFCASSRGAVGETQYFGPGTRLLVL.

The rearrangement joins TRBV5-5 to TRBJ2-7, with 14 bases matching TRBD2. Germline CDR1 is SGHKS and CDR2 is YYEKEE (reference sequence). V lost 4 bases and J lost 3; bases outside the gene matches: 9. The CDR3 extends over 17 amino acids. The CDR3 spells CASSANRLAGGVYEQYF. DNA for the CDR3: TGTGCCAGCAGCGCGAATAGACTAGCGGGAGGGGTCTACGAGCAGTACTTC.

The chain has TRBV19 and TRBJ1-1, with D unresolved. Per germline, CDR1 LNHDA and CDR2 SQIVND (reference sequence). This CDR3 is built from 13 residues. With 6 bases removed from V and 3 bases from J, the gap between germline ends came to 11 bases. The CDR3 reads CASRRKADTEAFF. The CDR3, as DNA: TGTGCCAGTAGAAGGAAGGCCGACACTGAAGCTTTCTTT.

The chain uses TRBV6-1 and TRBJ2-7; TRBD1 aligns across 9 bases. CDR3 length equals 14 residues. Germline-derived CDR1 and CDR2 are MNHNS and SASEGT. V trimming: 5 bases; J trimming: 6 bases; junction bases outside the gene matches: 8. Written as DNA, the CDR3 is TGTGCCAGCAGTTTAATGGACAGGGGAGCCGAGCAGTACTTC. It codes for CASSLMDRGAEQYF.

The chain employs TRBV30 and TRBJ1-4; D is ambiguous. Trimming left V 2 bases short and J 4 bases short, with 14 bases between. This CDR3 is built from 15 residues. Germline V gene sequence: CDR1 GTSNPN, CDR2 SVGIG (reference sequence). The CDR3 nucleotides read TGTGCCTGGAGTTACGACCTCCAGGATAATGAAAAACTGTTTTTT. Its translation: CAWSYDLQDNEKLFF.

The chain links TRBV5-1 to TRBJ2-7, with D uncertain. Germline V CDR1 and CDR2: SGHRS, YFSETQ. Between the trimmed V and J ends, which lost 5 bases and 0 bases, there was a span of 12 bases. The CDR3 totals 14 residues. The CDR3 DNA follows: TGCGCCAGCAGTATGGGCACCAGCTCCTACGAGCAGTACTTC. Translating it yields CASSMGTSSYEQYF.

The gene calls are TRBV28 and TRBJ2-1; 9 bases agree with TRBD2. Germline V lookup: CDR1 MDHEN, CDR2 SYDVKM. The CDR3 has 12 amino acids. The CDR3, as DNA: TGTGGACTAGCGGCTACATACAATGAGCAGTTCTTC. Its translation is CGLAATYNEQFF.

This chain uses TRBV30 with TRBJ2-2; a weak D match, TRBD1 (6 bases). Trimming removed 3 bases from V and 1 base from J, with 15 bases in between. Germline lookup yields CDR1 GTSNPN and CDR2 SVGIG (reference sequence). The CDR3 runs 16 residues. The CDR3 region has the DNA TGTGCCTGGAGCCTTCCGGGACACGAGAACACCGGGGAGCTGTTTTTT. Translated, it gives CAWSLPGHENTGELFF.

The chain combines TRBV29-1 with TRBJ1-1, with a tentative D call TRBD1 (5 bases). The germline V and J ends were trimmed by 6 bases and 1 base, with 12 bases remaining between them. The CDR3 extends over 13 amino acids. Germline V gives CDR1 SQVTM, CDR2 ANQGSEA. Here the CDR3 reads CSVPAQGNTEAFF. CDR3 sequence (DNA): TGCAGCGTCCCCGCGCAGGGGAACACTGAAGCTTTCTTT. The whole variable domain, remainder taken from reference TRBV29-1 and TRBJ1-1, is SAVISQKPSRDICQRGTSLTIQCQVDSQVTMMFWYRQQPGQSLTLIATANQGSEATYESGFVIDKFPISRPNLTFSTLTVSNMSPEDSSIYLCSVPAQGNTEAFFGQGTRLTVV.

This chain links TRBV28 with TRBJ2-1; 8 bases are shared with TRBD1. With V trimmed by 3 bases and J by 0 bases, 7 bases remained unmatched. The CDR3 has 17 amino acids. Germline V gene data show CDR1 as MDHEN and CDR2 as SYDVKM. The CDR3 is CASSFRLTGGSYNEQFF. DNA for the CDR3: TGTGCCAGCAGTTTTCGCCTCACAGGGGGCTCCTACAATGAGCAGTTCTTC.

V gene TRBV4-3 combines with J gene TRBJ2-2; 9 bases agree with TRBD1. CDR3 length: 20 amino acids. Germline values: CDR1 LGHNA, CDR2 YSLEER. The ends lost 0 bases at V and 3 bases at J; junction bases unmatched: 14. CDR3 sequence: CASSQDQNRGPETYTGELFF. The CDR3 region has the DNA TGCGCCAGCAGCCAAGATCAGAACAGGGGGCCGGAGACATACACCGGGGAGCTGTTTTTT.

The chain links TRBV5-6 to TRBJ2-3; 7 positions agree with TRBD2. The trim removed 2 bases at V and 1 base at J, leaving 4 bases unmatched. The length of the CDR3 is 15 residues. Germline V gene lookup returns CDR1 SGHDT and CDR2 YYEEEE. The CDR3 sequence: CASSLGGSRTDTQYF. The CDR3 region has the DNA TGTGCCAGCAGCTTAGGCGGGAGCCGCACAGATACGCAGTATTTT.

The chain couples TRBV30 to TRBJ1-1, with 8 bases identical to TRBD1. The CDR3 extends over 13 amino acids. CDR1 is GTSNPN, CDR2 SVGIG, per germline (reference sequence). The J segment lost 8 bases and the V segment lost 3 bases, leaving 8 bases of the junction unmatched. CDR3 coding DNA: TGTGCCTGGAGCTCTATCCGGGACAGGGAAGCTTTCTTT. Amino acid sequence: CAWSSIRDREAFF. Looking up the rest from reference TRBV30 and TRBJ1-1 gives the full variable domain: SQTIHQWPATLVQPVGSPLSLECTVEGTSNPNLYWYRQAAGRGLQLLFYSVGIGQISSEVPQNLSASRPQDRQFILSSKKLLLSDSGFYLCAWSSIRDREAFFGQGTRLTVV.

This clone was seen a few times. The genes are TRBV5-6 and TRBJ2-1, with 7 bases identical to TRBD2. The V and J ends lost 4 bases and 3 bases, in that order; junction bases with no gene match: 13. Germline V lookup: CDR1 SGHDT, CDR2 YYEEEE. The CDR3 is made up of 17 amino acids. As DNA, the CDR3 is TGTGCCAGCAGCCACCGAAGCGGGGCCCCTAACTACAATGAGCAGTTCTTC. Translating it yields CASSHRSGAPNYNEQFF.

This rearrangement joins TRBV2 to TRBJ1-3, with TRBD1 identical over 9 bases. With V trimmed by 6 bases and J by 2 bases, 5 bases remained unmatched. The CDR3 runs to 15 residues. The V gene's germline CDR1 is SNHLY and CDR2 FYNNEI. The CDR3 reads CASRTRDRAGNTIYF. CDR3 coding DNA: TGTGCCAGCAGGACTCGGGACAGGGCTGGAAACACCATATATTTT.

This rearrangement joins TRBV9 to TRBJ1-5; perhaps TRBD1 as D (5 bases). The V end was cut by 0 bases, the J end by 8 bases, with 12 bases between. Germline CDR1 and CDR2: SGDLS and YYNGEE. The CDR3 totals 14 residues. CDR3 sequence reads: CASSVGAGREPQHF. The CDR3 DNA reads TGTGCCAGCAGCGTAGGCGCAGGGCGGGAGCCCCAGCATTTT.

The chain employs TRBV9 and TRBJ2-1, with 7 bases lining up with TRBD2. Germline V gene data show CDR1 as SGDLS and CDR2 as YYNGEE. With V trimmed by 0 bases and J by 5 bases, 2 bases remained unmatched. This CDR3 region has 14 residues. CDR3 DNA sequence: TGTGCCAGCAGCGTAGTTCTAGCGGACAATGAGCAGTTCTTC. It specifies CASSVVLADNEQFF.

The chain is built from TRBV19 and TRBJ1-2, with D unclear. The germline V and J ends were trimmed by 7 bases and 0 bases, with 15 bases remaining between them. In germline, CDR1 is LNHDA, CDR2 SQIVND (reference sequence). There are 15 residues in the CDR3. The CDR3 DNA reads TGTGCCAGTATCGATCTGGCCGGAACTAACTATGGCTACACCTTC. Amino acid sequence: CASIDLAGTNYGYTF.

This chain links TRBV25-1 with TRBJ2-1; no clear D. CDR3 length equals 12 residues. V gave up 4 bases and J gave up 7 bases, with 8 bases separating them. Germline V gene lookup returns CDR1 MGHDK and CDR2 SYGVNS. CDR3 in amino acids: CASSGVKNEQFF. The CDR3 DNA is TGTGCCAGCAGTGGGGTCAAGAATGAGCAGTTCTTC.

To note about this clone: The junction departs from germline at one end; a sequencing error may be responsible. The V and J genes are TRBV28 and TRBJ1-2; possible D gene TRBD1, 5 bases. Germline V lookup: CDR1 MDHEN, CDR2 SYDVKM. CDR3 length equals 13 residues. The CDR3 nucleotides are TGTGCCAGCAGTTTAAAAGCAGGGACGGATGGGAGTTTC. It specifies CASSLKAGTDGSF.

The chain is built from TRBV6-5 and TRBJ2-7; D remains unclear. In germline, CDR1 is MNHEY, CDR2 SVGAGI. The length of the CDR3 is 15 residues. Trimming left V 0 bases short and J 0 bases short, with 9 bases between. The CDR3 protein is CASSYSNVFSYEQYF. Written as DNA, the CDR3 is TGTGCCAGCAGTTACTCGAATGTCTTCTCCTACGAGCAGTACTTC.

CDR3 nucleotides: TGTGCCAGCAGCTGGGGAGAAAGTGGCTACACCTTC. Translating it yields CASSWGESGYTF. This rearrangement joins TRBV7-9 to TRBJ1-2; D gene uncertain. Germline loops: CDR1 SEHNR, CDR2 FQNEAQ (reference sequence). CDR3 size: 12 residues. Trimming removed 4 bases from V and 7 bases from J, with 10 bases in between.

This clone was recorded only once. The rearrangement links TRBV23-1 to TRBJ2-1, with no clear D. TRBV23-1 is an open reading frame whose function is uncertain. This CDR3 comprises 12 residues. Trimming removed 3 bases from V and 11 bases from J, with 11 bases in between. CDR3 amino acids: CASSHGVLKQFF. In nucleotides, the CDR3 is TGCGCCAGCAGTCATGGGGTCTTAAAGCAGTTCTTC.

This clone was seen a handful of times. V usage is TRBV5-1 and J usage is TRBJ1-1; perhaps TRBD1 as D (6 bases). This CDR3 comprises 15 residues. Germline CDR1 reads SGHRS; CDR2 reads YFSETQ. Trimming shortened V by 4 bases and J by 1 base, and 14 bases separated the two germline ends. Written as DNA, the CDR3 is TGCGCCAGCAGCCCCAACGCAGGGGCGAACACTGAAGCTTTCTTT. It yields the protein CASSPNAGANTEAFF.

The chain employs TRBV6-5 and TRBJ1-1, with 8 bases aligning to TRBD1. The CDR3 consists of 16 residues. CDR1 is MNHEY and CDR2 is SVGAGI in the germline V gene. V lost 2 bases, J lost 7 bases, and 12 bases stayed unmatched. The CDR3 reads CASSYGLGDRGNEAFF. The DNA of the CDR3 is TGTGCCAGCAGTTACGGGCTTGGTGACAGGGGTAATGAAGCTTTCTTT.

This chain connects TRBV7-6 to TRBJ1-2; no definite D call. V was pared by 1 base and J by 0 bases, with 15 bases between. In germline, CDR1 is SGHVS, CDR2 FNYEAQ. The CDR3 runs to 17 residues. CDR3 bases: TGTGCCAGCAGCTTAGGGTGGGCTCTCAGAGCTAACTATGGCTACACCTTC. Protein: CASSLGWALRANYGYTF.

The CDR3 loop reads CASSDPSGTGVEEQYF. In nucleotides, the CDR3 is TGTGCCAGCAGCGACCCTTCCGGGACAGGGGTAGAAGAGCAGTACTTC. The V gene is TRBV9, the J gene TRBJ2-7, with 10 bases identical to TRBD1. Trimming took 3 bases from V and 7 from J; bases not matched to a gene: 13. CDR3 length: 16 amino acids. In germline, CDR1 is SGDLS, CDR2 YYNGEE.

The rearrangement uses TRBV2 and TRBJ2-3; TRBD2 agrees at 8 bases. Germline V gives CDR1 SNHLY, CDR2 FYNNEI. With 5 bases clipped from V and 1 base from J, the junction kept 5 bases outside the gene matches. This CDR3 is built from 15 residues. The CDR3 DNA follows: TGTGCCAGCAGTCGGGGGGGTCGGGGCACAGATACGCAGTATTTT. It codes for CASSRGGRGTDTQYF.

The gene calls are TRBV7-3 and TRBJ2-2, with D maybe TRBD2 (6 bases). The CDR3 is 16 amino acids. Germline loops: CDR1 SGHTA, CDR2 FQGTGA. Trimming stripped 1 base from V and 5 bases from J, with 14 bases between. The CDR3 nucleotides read TGTGCCAGCAGCTTAAATAGCGGTGGTGTAACCGGGGAGCTGTTTTTT. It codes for CASSLNSGGVTGELFF.

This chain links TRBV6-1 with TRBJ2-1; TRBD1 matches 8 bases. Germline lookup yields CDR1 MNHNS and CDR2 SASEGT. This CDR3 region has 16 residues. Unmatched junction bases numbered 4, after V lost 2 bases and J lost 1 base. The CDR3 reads CASSEQGAGSYNEQFF. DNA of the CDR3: TGTGCCAGCAGTGAACAGGGGGCTGGGTCCTACAATGAGCAGTTCTTC.